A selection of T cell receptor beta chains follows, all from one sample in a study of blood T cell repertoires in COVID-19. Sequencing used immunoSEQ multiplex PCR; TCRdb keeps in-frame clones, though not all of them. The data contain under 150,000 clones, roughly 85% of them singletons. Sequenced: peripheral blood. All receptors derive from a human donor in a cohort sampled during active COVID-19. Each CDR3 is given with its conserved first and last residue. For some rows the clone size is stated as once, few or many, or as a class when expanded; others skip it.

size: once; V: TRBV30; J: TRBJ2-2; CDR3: CAWKSTGELFF
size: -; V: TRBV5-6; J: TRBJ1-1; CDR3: CASSIDTAGTEAFF
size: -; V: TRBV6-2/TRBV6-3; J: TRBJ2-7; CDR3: CASSYIMAGSYEQYF
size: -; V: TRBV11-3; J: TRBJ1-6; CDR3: CASSSGQLNSPLHF
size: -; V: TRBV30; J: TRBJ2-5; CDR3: CAWSVLGQGQETQYF
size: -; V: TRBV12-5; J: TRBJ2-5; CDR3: CASGLGGRSIESETQYF
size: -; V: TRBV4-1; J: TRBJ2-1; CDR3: CASSPEGRGGEQFF
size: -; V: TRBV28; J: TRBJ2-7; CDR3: CASSRTKGQSYEQYF
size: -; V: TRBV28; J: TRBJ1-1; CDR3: CASRAPARGNTEAFF
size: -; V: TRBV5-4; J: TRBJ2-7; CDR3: CASSLTGGDEQYF
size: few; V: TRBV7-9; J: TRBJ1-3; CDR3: CASSPRLAWYGNTIYF
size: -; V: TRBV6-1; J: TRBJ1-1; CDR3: CASSEGGQVTEAFF
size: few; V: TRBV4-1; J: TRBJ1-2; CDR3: CASSQTGQGPRGGYTF
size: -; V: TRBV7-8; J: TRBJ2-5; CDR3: CASSSQWTSAETQYF
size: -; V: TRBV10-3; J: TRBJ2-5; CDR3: CAISESGGETQYF
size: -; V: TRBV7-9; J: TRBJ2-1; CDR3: CASSLLLDNEQFF
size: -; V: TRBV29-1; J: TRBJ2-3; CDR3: CSVEGTSGVGDTQYF
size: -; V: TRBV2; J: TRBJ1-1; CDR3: CASSVQGGATEAFF
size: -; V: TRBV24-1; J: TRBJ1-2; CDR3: CATSDPPGSYGYTF
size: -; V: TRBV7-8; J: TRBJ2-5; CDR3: CASSLGTTGLGETQYF
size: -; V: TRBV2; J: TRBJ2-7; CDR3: CASSGQVREQYF
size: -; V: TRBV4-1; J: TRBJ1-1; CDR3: CASRRTGTGREAFF
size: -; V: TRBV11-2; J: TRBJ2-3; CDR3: CASSLGAGAPTDTQYF
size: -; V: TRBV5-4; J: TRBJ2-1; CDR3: CASSGAGTSGEQFF
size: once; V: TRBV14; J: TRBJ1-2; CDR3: CASSQDSLALGYTF
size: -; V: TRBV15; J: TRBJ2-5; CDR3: CATSSLDGTSGGASETQYF
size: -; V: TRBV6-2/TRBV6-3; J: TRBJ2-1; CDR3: CASSSQGGGNEQFF
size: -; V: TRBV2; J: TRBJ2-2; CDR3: CASSEYGDSAYTGELFF
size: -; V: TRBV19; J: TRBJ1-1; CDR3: CASSKLQGASTEAFF
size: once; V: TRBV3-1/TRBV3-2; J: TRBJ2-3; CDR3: CASSQDLLGSGGGTDTQYF
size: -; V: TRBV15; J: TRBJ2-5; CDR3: CATSRDRGQGRETQYF
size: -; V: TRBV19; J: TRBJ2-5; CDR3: CASSITPGKETQYF
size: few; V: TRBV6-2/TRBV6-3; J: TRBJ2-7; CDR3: CASSLEDRGEQYF
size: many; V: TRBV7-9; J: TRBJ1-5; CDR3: CASSREGGQPQHF
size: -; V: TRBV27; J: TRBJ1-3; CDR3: CASGRGGLSGNTIYF
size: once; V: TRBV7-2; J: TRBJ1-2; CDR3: CASSPGLGQNYGYTF
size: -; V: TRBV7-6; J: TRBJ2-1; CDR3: CASSLPPGLAGANEQFF
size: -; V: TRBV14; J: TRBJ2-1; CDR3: CASSQASAYNEQFF
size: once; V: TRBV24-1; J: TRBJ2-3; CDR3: CATSVASGGAPDTQYF
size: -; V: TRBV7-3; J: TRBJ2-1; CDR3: CASSLGQGEGNEQFF
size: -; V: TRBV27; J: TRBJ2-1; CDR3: CASSLGFGRAGMDEQFF
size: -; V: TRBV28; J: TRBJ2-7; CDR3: CASSTPGGSYEQYF
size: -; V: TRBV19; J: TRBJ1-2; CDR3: CASSKDRANYGYTF
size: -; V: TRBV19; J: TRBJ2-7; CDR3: CASSERRGYEQYF
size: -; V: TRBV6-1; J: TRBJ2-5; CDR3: CASSDIYSGGQETQYF
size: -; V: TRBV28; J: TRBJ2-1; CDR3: CASSQPGTSGSRSDEQFF